Listed here are 25 T cell receptor beta chains from one sample, sequenced in a study of blood T cell repertoires in COVID-19. Sequencing used immunoSEQ multiplex PCR; TCRdb keeps in-frame clones, though not all of them. The sample holds hundreds of thousands of clones, roughly 81% seen once. The specimen sequenced was peripheral blood. The receptor source for this set is a woman of 80 years or more with COVID-19, enrolled during active disease.

This chain links TRBV6-5 with TRBJ2-1, with TRBD2 matching over 10 bases. Per the germline V gene, CDR1 is MNHEY and CDR2 is SVGAGI. Trimming at V came to 7 bases and at J to 7 bases, leaving 4 bases not matched to a gene. The CDR3 runs to 13 residues. DNA for the CDR3: TGTGCCAGCAAGAGACTAGCGGGTAATGAGCAGTTCTTC. Translated: CASKRLAGNEQFF.

This clone was found once. The chain combines TRBV18 with TRBJ2-1, with TRBD2 identical over 7 bases. The CDR3 runs 16 residues. The V segment lost 0 bases and the J segment 6 bases; nucleotides outside the gene matches: 8. Germline loops: CDR1 KGHSH, CDR2 LQKENI. CDR3 DNA: TGTGCCAGCTCACCACCAATCGCGGGAGCAGTCAATGAGCAGTTCTTC. Translation: CASSPPIAGAVNEQFF.

The chain uses TRBV2 and TRBJ2-1; 8 bases match TRBD1. The CDR3 spans 13 residues. Losses at the gene ends were 4 bases for V and 12 bases for J; bases not matched to a gene: 8. Germline V gene sequence: CDR1 SNHLY, CDR2 FYNNEI. CDR3 coding DNA: TGTGCCAGCAGTGGACAGGGGTTGTTTCGGCAGTTCTTC. Protein: CASSGQGLFRQFF.

The V gene is TRBV6-6, the J gene TRBJ2-3; weak D call: TRBD2 (5 bases). Trimming took 3 bases from V and 6 from J, leaving 19 bases between them. The germline V gene encodes CDR1 MNHNY and CDR2 SVGAGI (reference sequence). This CDR3 has 16 residues. In DNA, the CDR3 is TGTGCCAGCAGTTATAGCGACCCGGGTACGGGGGATACGCAGTATTTT. The encoded protein is CASSYSDPGTGDTQYF.

The V and J genes are TRBV7-2 and TRBJ2-3; TRBD2 matches 7 bases. V trimming: 2 bases; J trimming: 3 bases; junction bases outside the gene matches: 8. CDR3 length equals 16 residues. Per germline, CDR1 SGHTA and CDR2 FQGNSA. This chain's CDR3 is CASSLRGGGPTDTQYF. The CDR3 DNA is TGTGCCAGCAGCTTAAGGGGCGGGGGTCCGACAGATACGCAGTATTTT.

CDR3 nucleotides: TGTGCCAGCAGTCCCACGTGGCTGAACAATCAGCCCCAGCATTTT. This gives the protein CASSPTWLNNQPQHF. V usage is TRBV6-5 and J usage is TRBJ1-5, with unresolved D. Per germline, CDR1 MNHEY and CDR2 SVGAGI. V was cut by 5 bases and J by 3 bases, with 14 bases left in between. This CDR3 is 15 amino acids long.

The CDR3 sequence is CASRGQGNTGELFF. The CDR3 nucleotides read TGTGCCAGCAGAGGACAGGGAAACACCGGGGAGCTGTTTTTT. J is TRBJ2-2 and V is TRBV9; 8 bases agree with TRBD1. CDR1 and CDR2 from the germline V gene are SGDLS and YYNGEE. J gave up 2 bases and V 5 bases, and 2 bases lay outside the gene matches. The CDR3 sequence is 14 residues long.

The chain uses TRBV10-2 and TRBJ2-7; 9 positions agree with TRBD1. CDR3 length: 15 amino acids. Germline V CDR1 and CDR2: WSHSY, SAAADI. After removal of 4 bases from V and 7 bases from J, the junction contained 11 bases not matched to a gene. CDR3 nucleotide sequence: TGCGCCAGCAGTGGACCGGGACAGGGATTAGGGGAGCAGTACTTC. Translation: CASSGPGQGLGEQYF.

The V call is TRBV7-9, the J call TRBJ1-2, with TRBD1 identical over 9 bases. The V gene end was trimmed by 0 bases and the J gene end by 7 bases; junction bases not matched to a gene: 6. CDR1 SEHNR and CDR2 FQNEAQ come from the germline V gene (reference sequence). This CDR3 has 15 amino acids. The CDR3 loop reads CASSLAGTGTGGYTF. CDR3 DNA: TGTGCCAGCAGCTTAGCCGGGACAGGGACGGGTGGCTACACCTTC.

This clone was seen only a few times. The chain couples TRBV24-1 to TRBJ2-3; 7 bases align to TRBD2. The V segment lost 4 bases and the J segment 6 bases; nucleotides outside the gene matches: 12. CDR1 is KGHDR, CDR2 SFDVKD, per germline. The CDR3 spans 16 residues. The DNA for the CDR3 is TGTGCCACCAGTGACTCCCGGGACTTTAGCGGGGATACGCAGTATTTT. Translating it yields CATSDSRDFSGDTQYF.

The chain uses TRBV10-2 and TRBJ1-1, with 7 nucleotides matching TRBD1. CDR1 WSHSY and CDR2 SAAADI come from the germline V gene. V lost 6 bases to trimming and J lost 1 base; unmatched junction nucleotides: 2. This CDR3 is 13 amino acids long. CDR3 in amino acids: CASRGTANTEAFF. The DNA of the CDR3 is TGCGCCAGCAGGGGGACAGCGAACACTGAAGCTTTCTTT.

The rearrangement uses TRBV5-6 and TRBJ1-1, with 7 bases fitting TRBD1. J was trimmed by 4 bases and V by 3 bases; bases with no gene match: 9. The CDR3 contains 15 residues. Germline loops: CDR1 SGHDT, CDR2 YYEEEE. The CDR3 DNA follows: TGTGCCAGCAGCTCTTCCGGACAGGCTGGCACTGAAGCTTTCTTT. This gives the protein CASSSSGQAGTEAFF.

The V call is TRBV7-2, the J call TRBJ2-3; tentative D call: TRBD2 (6 bases). This CDR3 has 11 amino acids. Trimming cost V 5 bases and J 11 bases, with 11 bases left between them. CDR1 is SGHTA and CDR2 is FQGNSA in the germline V gene. Written as DNA, the CDR3 is TGTGCCAGCAGCCTGTGGAGGGAGCAGTATTTT. It encodes CASSLWREQYF.

For the CDR3, the DNA is TGTGCCAGCAGTTTCAGGCAGGGGCCCCAGCATTTT. Translation: CASSFRQGPQHF. The chain joins TRBV28 to TRBJ1-5, with a weak D call TRBD1 (5 bases). The CDR3 runs 12 residues. Between the trimmed V and J ends, which lost 3 bases and 9 bases, there was a span of 9 bases. Germline CDR1 MDHEN, CDR2 SYDVKM.

The genes are TRBV27 and TRBJ2-5; TRBD1 matches 12 bases. The germline CDR1 and CDR2 sequences are MNHEY and SMNVEV (reference sequence). This CDR3 has 17 amino acids. V trimming: 6 bases; J trimming: 5 bases; junction bases outside the gene matches: 13. The CDR3 is CASSRLLRDRGLETQYF. DNA of the CDR3: TGTGCCAGCAGCCGACTCCTTAGGGACAGGGGGCTTGAGACCCAGTACTTC.

V usage is TRBV7-2 and J usage is TRBJ2-5; 7 bases map to TRBD2. Germline CDR1 SGHTA, CDR2 FQGNSA. CDR3 length: 18 amino acids. The V gene end was trimmed by 5 bases and the J gene end by 2 bases; junction bases not matched to a gene: 17. The CDR3 here is CASSPRGRSGAVQETQYF. The CDR3 region has the DNA TGTGCCAGCAGCCCACGAGGAAGGAGCGGGGCTGTACAAGAGACCCAGTACTTC.

This clone was counted between two and nine times. This chain connects TRBV18 to TRBJ1-1, with D unresolved. The germline V gene has CDR1 KGHSH and CDR2 LQKENI. Trimming took 3 bases from V and 4 from J, leaving 15 bases between them. The CDR3 length is 15 residues. The CDR3 DNA is TGTGCCAGCTCACCCGGGAGCGCTTCCTTCACTGAAGCTTTCTTT. This codes for CASSPGSASFTEAFF.

This clone was found once. This chain links TRBV6-2 or TRBV6-3 with TRBJ1-5; no clear D. The ends were cut back, 5 bases at V and 6 bases at J, with 8 bases in the middle. The CDR3 consists of 12 residues. Germline V gives CDR1 MNHEY, CDR2 SVGEGT. The CDR3: CASSLLRQPQHF. The DNA of the CDR3 is TGTGCCAGCAGTCTCTTGCGTCAGCCCCAGCATTTT.

The CDR3 protein is CASNPSVNTGELFF. CDR3 DNA: TGTGCCAGCAACCCTAGCGTGAACACCGGGGAGCTGTTTTTT. The chain employs TRBV7-2 and TRBJ2-2; D may be TRBD2 (6 bases). Germline CDR1 reads SGHTA; CDR2 reads FQGNSA. The CDR3 spans 14 residues. V was clipped by 7 bases and J by 1 base, with 10 bases between them.

The chain recombines TRBV6-5 with TRBJ2-2; 8 nucleotides match TRBD2. The ends lost 2 bases at V and 5 bases at J; junction bases unmatched: 4. This CDR3 is 15 amino acids long. CDR1 is MNHEY, CDR2 SVGAGI, per germline. This chain's CDR3 is CASSYRGGPTGELFF. The DNA of the CDR3 is TGTGCCAGCAGTTACCGGGGGGGGCCAACCGGGGAGCTGTTTTTT.

The J gene is TRBJ1-2, the V gene TRBV28; D remains ambiguous. The V gene lost 2 bases and the J gene lost 4 bases, with 17 bases spanning the gap. CDR3 length: 16 residues. Germline values: CDR1 MDHEN, CDR2 SYDVKM. The CDR3 loop is CASSLAPLSSGYGYTF. CDR3 nucleotide sequence: TGTGCCAGCAGTTTAGCTCCGCTAAGTTCCGGCTATGGCTACACCTTC.

The rearrangement joins TRBV10-1 to TRBJ2-1; unclear D gene. This CDR3 comprises 14 residues. Trimming removed 1 base from V and 0 bases from J, with 4 bases in between. Germline V CDR1 and CDR2: WNHNN, SYGVQD (reference sequence). Here the CDR3 reads CASSEYSSYNEQFF. The CDR3 region has the DNA TGCGCCAGCAGTGAGTATAGCTCCTACAATGAGCAGTTCTTC.

This sequence joins TRBV7-9 and TRBJ2-1; D is perhaps TRBD1 (5 bases). Trimming removed 3 bases at V and 4 bases at J, with 10 bases between. The CDR3 length is 14 residues. Germline CDR1 reads SEHNR; CDR2 reads FQNEAQ (reference sequence). The CDR3 is CASSLGLEYNEQFF. DNA of the CDR3: TGTGCCAGCAGCTTGGGGCTAGAATACAATGAGCAGTTCTTC.

This clone was counted only a few times. The chain combines TRBV3-1 (or the pseudogene TRBV3-2) with TRBJ2-7; D unclear. CDR1 and CDR2 from the germline V gene are LGHDT and YNNKEL (reference sequence). The CDR3 spans 12 residues. Trimming removed 4 bases at V and 6 bases at J, with 10 bases between. The DNA of the CDR3 is TGTGCCAGCAGCCCCATCGGCGGCGAGCAGTACTTC. This gives the protein CASSPIGGEQYF.

The DNA of the CDR3 is TGCGCCAGCAGCCAAGAGGGACAGCTAAGCACCGGGGAGCTGTTTTTT. Protein sequence: CASSQEGQLSTGELFF. The chain combines TRBV4-1 with TRBJ2-2; TRBD1 matches 7 bases. V lost 0 bases and J lost 4; bases outside the gene matches: 5. Germline V CDR1 and CDR2: MGHRA, YSYEKL. The CDR3 extends over 16 amino acids.